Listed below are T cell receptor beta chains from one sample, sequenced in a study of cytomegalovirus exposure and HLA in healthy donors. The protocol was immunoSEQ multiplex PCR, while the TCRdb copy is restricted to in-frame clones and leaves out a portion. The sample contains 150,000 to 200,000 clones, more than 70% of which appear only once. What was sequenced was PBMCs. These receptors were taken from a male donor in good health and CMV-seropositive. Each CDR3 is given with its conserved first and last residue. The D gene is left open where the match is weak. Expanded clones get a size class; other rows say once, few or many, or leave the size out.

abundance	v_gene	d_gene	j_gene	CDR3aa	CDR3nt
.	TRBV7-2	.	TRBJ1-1	CASSVTTEKVTEAFF	TGTGCCAGCAGCGTTACGACAGAAAAGGTCACTGAAGCTTTCTTT
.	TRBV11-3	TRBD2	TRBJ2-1	CASSLELAGDPYNEQFF	TGTGCCAGCAGCTTAGAGTTGGCGGGAGACCCCTACAATGAGCAGTTCTTC
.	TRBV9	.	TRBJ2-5	CASSDAGFSKETQYF	TGTGCCAGCAGCGACGCGGGATTCTCAAAAGAGACCCAGTACTTC
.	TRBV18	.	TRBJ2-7	CASSTRQTYEQYF	TGTGCCAGCTCGACGAGACAGACCTACGAGCAGTACTTC
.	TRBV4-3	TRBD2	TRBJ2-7	CASSQTLAGGFEQYF	TGCGCCAGCAGCCAAACGCTAGCGGGAGGGTTCGAGCAGTACTTC
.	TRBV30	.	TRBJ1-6	CAWSTGSSYNSPLHF	TGTGCCTGGAGTACAGGGAGCTCCTATAATTCACCCCTCCACTTT
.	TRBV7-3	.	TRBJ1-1	CASSTTGRMNTEAFF	TGTGCCAGCAGCACTACAGGGCGAATGAACACTGAAGCTTTCTTT
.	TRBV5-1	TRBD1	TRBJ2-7	CASGQGFEQYF	TGCGCCAGCGGACAGGGGTTCGAGCAGTACTTC
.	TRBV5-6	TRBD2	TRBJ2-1	CASSVGGGLAAYNEQFF	TGTGCCAGCAGCGTTGGGGGTGGACTAGCGGCCTACAATGAGCAGTTCTTC
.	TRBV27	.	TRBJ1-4	CASSYDTGQISEKLFF	TGTGCCAGCAGCTATGATACAGGGCAGATCAGTGAAAAACTGTTTTTT
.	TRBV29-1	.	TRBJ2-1	CSVVVLDEVEQFF	TGCAGCGTTGTGGTCCTTGATGAGGTTGAGCAGTTCTTC
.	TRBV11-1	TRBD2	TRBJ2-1	CASSYSGREANEQFF	TGTGCCAGCAGCTATAGCGGGAGAGAGGCCAATGAGCAGTTCTTC
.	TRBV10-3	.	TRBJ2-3	CAIRPLAGTDTQYF	TGTGCCATCAGACCCTTAGCGGGCACAGATACGCAGTATTTT
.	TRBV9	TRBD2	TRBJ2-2	CASSKTGTSNTGELFF	TGTGCCAGCAGCAAAACCGGGACTAGTAACACCGGGGAGCTGTTTTTT
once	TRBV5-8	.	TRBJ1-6	CASSLGGSYNSPLHF	TGTGCCAGCAGCCTAGGTGGCTCCTATAATTCACCCCTCCACTTT
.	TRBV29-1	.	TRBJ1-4	CSVTLSGADLGVKLFF	TGCAGCGTTACACTCTCTGGGGCCGATCTGGGCGTAAAACTGTTTTTT
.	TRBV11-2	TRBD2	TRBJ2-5	CASGAAGGFETQYF	TGTGCCAGCGGGGCCGCGGGGGGTTTCGAGACCCAGTACTTC
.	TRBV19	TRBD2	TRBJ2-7	CASSIGGGTYEQYF	TGTGCCAGTAGTATAGGGGGGGGGACCTACGAGCAGTACTTC
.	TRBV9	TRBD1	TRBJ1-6	CASSRNTGQGAQNSPLHF	TGTGCCAGCAGCCGAAATACGGGACAGGGGGCTCAGAATTCACCCCTCCACTTT
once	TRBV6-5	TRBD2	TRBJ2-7	CASGTSGYEQYF	TGTGCCAGTGGGACTAGCGGCTACGAGCAGTACTTC
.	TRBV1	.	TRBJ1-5	CTSRALRGNISNQPQHF	TGCACCAGCCGAGCGCTTAGGGGAAATATCAGCAATCAGCCCCAGCATTTT
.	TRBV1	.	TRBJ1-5	CTSSLPRRPPNQPQHF	TGCACCAGCAGCCTACCGCGCAGGCCGCCCAATCAGCCCCAGCATTTT
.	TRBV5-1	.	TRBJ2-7	CASSLGTGGEQYF	TGCGCCAGCAGCTTGGGGACTGGCGGAGAGCAGTACTTC
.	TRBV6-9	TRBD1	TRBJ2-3	CASSSRTGETDTQYF	TGTGCCAGCAGTTCCAGGACAGGGGAGACAGATACGCAGTATTTT
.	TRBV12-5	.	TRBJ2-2	CASGLSSVNTGELFF	TGTGCTAGTGGTTTAAGTAGCGTGAACACCGGGGAGCTGTTTTTT
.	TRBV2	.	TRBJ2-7	CASSEAGYYEQYF	TGTGCCAGCAGTGAGGCGGGTTACTACGAGCAGTACTTC
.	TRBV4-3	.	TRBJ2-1	CASSQIAAGALGEQFF	TGCGCCAGCAGCCAGATCGCCGCGGGGGCCTTGGGCGAGCAGTTCTTC
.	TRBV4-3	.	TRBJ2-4	CASSQEGRGLKNIQYF	TGCGCCAGCAGCCAAGAGGGGCGAGGATTGAAAAACATTCAGTACTTC
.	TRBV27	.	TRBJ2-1	CASSSRPREAEQFF	TGTGCCAGCAGTTCCAGACCACGAGAGGCTGAGCAGTTCTTC
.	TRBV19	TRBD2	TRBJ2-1	CASKGALAGGYNEQFF	TGTGCCAGTAAGGGGGCACTAGCGGGAGGGTACAATGAGCAGTTCTTC
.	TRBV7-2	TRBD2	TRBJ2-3	CASSLAGTSGTDTQYF	TGTGCCAGCAGCTTAGCGGGGACTAGCGGCACAGATACGCAGTATTTT
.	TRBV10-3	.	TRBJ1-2	CAISESGHSPVYGYTF	TGTGCCATCAGTGAGTCGGGACATTCGCCCGTCTATGGCTACACCTTC
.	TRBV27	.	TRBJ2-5	CASSPLEALEETQYF	TGTGCCAGCAGTCCCCTAGAGGCCTTGGAAGAGACCCAGTACTTC
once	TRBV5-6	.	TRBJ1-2	CASSSRVLNYGYTF	TGTGCCAGCAGCTCCCGAGTCCTTAACTATGGCTACACCTTC
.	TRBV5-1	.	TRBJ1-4	CASKSGQEKLFF	TGCGCCAGCAAATCAGGGCAGGAAAAACTGTTTTTT
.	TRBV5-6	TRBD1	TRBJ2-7	CASARDSPSEQYF	TGTGCCAGCGCCCGGGACAGTCCCTCCGAGCAGTACTTC
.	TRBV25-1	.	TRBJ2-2	CASKAPSTGELFF	TGTGCCAGCAAAGCCCCGTCCACCGGGGAGCTGTTTTTT
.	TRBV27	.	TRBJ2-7	CASSLGVTYYEQYF	TGTGCCAGCAGTTTAGGAGTTACCTATTACGAGCAGTACTTC
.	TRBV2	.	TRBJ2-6	CASRVRSGANVLTF	TGTGCCAGTCGCGTCCGCTCTGGGGCCAACGTCCTGACTTTC
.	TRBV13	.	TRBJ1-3	CASSLGPRLSGNTIYF	TGTGCCAGCAGCTTAGGCCCCAGACTCTCTGGAAACACCATATATTTT
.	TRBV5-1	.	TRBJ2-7	CASSLVSRGKSEQYF	TGCGCCAGCAGCTTGGTCAGCCGAGGGAAAAGCGAGCAGTACTTC
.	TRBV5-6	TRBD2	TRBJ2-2	CASSSLAGGNTGELFF	TGTGCCAGCAGCTCACTGGCGGGAGGGAACACCGGGGAGCTGTTTTTT
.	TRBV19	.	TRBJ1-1	CASSHYSFLMNTEAFF	TGTGCCAGTAGTCATTACAGTTTCCTCATGAACACTGAAGCTTTCTTT
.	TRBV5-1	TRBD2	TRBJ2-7	CASSRLAGGMIEQYF	TGCGCCAGCAGCCGGCTAGCGGGAGGCATGATCGAGCAGTACTTC
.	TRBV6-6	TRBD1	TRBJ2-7	CASSSDGQATYEQYF	TGTGCCAGCAGTTCGGACGGACAGGCGACCTACGAGCAGTACTTC
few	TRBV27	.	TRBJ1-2	CASSLVTGTDGYTF	TGTGCCAGCAGTTTAGTTACGGGAACGGATGGCTACACCTTC
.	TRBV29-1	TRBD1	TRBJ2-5	CSVDKGQGRESQYF	TGCAGCGTTGATAAGGGACAGGGCCGGGAGTCCCAGTACTTC
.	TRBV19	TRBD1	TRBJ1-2	CANSPRDRENYGYTF	TGTGCCAATAGTCCCCGGGACAGGGAAAACTATGGCTACACCTTC
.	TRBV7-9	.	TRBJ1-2	CSSSLASLRGYGYTF	TGTTCCAGCAGCTTAGCTTCACTGAGAGGGTATGGCTACACCTTC
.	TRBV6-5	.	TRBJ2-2	CASSYVGGVTGELFF	TGTGCCAGCAGTTATGTTGGAGGGGTAACCGGGGAGCTGTTTTTT
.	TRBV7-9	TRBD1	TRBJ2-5	CASRLGQGQETQYF	TGTGCCAGCAGGTTGGGACAGGGACAAGAGACCCAGTACTTC
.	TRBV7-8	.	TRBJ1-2	CASSLRAGPFYGYTF	TGTGCCAGCAGCTTACGCGCAGGTCCTTTCTATGGCTACACCTTC
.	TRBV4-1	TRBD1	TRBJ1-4	CASSQRTGPMEKLFF	TGCGCCAGCAGCCAGAGGACAGGGCCGATGGAAAAACTGTTTTTT
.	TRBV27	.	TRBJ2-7	CASSLKGGSSYEQYF	TGTGCCAGCAGTTTAAAAGGCGGTAGCTCCTACGAGCAGTACTTC